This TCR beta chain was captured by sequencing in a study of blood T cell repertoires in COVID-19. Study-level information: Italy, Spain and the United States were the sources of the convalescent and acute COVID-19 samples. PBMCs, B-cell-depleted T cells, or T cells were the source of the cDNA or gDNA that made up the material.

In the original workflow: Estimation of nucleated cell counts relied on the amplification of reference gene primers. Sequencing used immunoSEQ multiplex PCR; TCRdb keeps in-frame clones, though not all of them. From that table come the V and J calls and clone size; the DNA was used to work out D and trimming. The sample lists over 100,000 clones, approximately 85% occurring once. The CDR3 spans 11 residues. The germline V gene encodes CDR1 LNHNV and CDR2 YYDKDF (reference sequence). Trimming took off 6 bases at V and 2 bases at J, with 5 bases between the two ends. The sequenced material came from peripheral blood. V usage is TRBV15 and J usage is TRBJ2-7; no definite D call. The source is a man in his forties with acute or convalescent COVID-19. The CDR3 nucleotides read TGTGCCACCAGAGACACCTACGAGCAGTACTTC. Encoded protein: CATRDTYEQYF.